This passage covers 14 T cell receptor beta chains from one sample sequenced in a study of blood T cell repertoires in COVID-19. The repertoire was sequenced with immunoSEQ multiplex PCR; TCRdb's copy has only in-frame clones and lacks some. The top ten hold 3% to 4% of the sample, which has around 220,000 clones, roughly 80% seen once. The sequenced sample consisted of peripheral blood. These receptors came from a woman in her forties with active or convalescent COVID-19.

The rearrangement links TRBV11-2 to TRBJ1-5, with D possibly being TRBD1 (6 bases). CDR1 and CDR2 (germline): SGHAT, FQNNGV. This CDR3 has 17 residues. With 3 bases removed from V and 0 bases from J, the gap between germline ends came to 15 bases. The CDR3 loop reads CASSLGHFLDSNQPQHF. In DNA, the CDR3 is TGTGCCAGCAGCTTGGGACACTTCCTCGATAGCAATCAGCCCCAGCATTTT. Looking up the rest from reference TRBV11-2 and TRBJ1-5 gives the full variable domain: EAGVAQSPRYKIIEKRQSVAFWCNPISGHATLYWYQQILGQGPKLLIQFQNNGVVDDSQLPKDRFSAERLKGVDSTLKIQPAKLEDSAVYLCASSLGHFLDSNQPQHFGDGTRLSIL.

The genes are TRBV7-3 and TRBJ2-2; no clear D. CDR1 and CDR2 (germline): SGHTA, FQGTGA. There are 14 residues in the CDR3. V lost 1 base and J lost 1, with 4 bases in between. The CDR3 sequence: CASSLIQNTGELFF. Here the CDR3 DNA reads TGTGCCAGCAGCTTAATACAGAACACCGGGGAGCTGTTTTTT.

The V call is TRBV5-1, the J call TRBJ2-3, with TRBD2 as a possible D gene (6 bases). This CDR3 region has 16 residues. Germline CDR1 reads SGHRS; CDR2 reads YFSETQ. Trimming cost V 4 bases and J 0 bases, with 15 bases left between them. The CDR3 loop is CASSIRGLTSTDTQYF. The CDR3 DNA reads TGCGCCAGCAGCATTCGTGGACTAACTAGCACAGATACGCAGTATTTT.

The chain recombines TRBV10-3 with TRBJ2-3; 12 bases align to TRBD2. The CDR3 has 16 amino acids. V lost 4 bases, J lost 0 bases, and 2 bases stayed unmatched. Germline assignment: CDR1 ENHRY and CDR2 SYGVKD. CDR3 sequence reads: CAISAGLAGSTDTQYF. CDR3 sequence (DNA): TGTGCCATCAGTGCCGGACTAGCGGGAAGCACAGATACGCAGTATTTT.

This clone came up many times. The rearrangement joins TRBV6-5 to TRBJ2-1, with 9 bases identical to TRBD2. The germline V gene has CDR1 MNHEY and CDR2 SVGAGI. V lost 7 bases, J lost 6 bases, and 7 bases stayed unmatched. The CDR3 loop spans 14 amino acids. In nucleotides, the CDR3 is TGTGCCAGCACTGCGGGGGGGGGAGGCAATGAGCAGTTCTTC. This translates into CASTAGGGGNEQFF.

The gene calls are TRBV7-2 and TRBJ2-5, with D maybe TRBD2 (6 bases). V was pared by 5 bases and J by 0 bases, with 16 bases between. The CDR3 sequence is 16 residues long. Germline CDR1 reads SGHTA; CDR2 reads FQGNSA. This CDR3 reads CASSIRSRGYQETQYF. CDR3 DNA: TGTGCCAGCAGCATAAGGAGTCGGGGGTACCAAGAGACCCAGTACTTC.

This rearrangement joins TRBV10-3 to TRBJ2-3; 9 positions match TRBD2. J was trimmed by 1 base and V by 6 bases; bases with no gene match: 5. The V gene's germline CDR1 is ENHRY and CDR2 SYGVKD. This CDR3 has 15 residues. The CDR3 reads CAIRAQRGGTDTQYF. The DNA of the CDR3 is TGTGCCATCAGGGCCCAGCGGGGGGGCACAGATACGCAGTATTTT.

V is TRBV6-2 or TRBV6-3 and J is TRBJ2-5; TRBD2 agrees at 8 bases. Looked up from germline, CDR1 is MNHEY and CDR2 is SVGEGT. The CDR3 length is 14 residues. After removal of 2 bases from V and 6 bases from J, the junction contained 5 bases not matched to a gene. CDR3 sequence (DNA): TGTGCCAGCAGTTACCGGGGGGGCGTGAAGACCCAGTACTTC. It is translated as CASSYRGGVKTQYF.

This chain links TRBV28 with TRBJ1-5; TRBD1 agrees at 8 bases. V lost 5 bases, J lost 0 bases, and 12 bases stayed unmatched. This CDR3 comprises 18 residues. From germline, CDR1 is MDHEN and CDR2 SYDVKM. The CDR3 spells CASSPPAGGWYSNQPQHF. The CDR3 coding sequence is TGTGCCAGCAGTCCACCAGCAGGGGGCTGGTATAGCAATCAGCCCCAGCATTTT.

DNA for the CDR3: TGTGCCACCAGTGTGGCGGGCCGGCAGCCCCAGCATTTT. Translating gives CATSVAGRQPQHF. The V call is TRBV24-1, the J call TRBJ1-5; D uncertain. The V gene lost 5 bases and the J gene lost 7 bases, with 11 bases spanning the gap. The CDR3 runs to 13 residues. Germline CDR1 KGHDR, CDR2 SFDVKD.

This clone has just a few counts. This sequence joins TRBV9 and TRBJ1-6; no firm D call. The CDR3 covers 15 residues. Germline V gene data show CDR1 as SGDLS and CDR2 as YYNGEE. V shed 0 bases and J shed 7 bases, with 11 bases lying between them. CDR3 loop: CASSVDDRSNSPLHF. DNA for the CDR3: TGTGCCAGCAGCGTAGATGATAGGAGCAATTCACCCCTCCACTTT.

The chain couples TRBV7-9 to TRBJ1-5; the D is unclear. The ends were cut back, 1 base at V and 4 bases at J, with 8 bases in the middle. The CDR3 is 14 residues long. Per the germline V gene, CDR1 is SEHNR and CDR2 is FQNEAQ (reference sequence). CDR3 sequence (DNA): TGTGCCAGCAGCTTAGGGGCAGCTAATCAGCCCCAGCATTTT. Protein sequence: CASSLGAANQPQHF.

The chain joins TRBV7-3 to TRBJ2-2; D uncertain. Trimming left V 2 bases short and J 0 bases short, with 10 bases between. There are 16 residues in the CDR3. Germline lookup yields CDR1 SGHTA and CDR2 FQGTGA. The CDR3 is CASSLGPVTNTGELFF. CDR3 nucleotides: TGTGCCAGCAGCTTAGGGCCGGTTACGAACACCGGGGAGCTGTTTTTT. Full variable domain (outside the CDR3, taken from reference TRBV7-3 and TRBJ2-2): GAGVSQTPSNKVTEKGKYVELRCDPISGHTALYWYRQSLGQGPEFLIYFQGTGAADDSGLPNDRFFAVRPEGSVSTLKIQRTERGDSAVYLCASSLGPVTNTGELFFGEGSRLTVL.

J is TRBJ1-6 and V is TRBV5-4, with D unresolved. The germline gives CDR1 SGHNT, CDR2 YYREEE (reference sequence). The CDR3 runs to 14 residues. The V and J ends lost 4 bases and 10 bases respectively, with 15 bases between them. CDR3 DNA: TGTGCCAGCAGCCTACGGGGTTGGTCCTCACCCCTCCACTTT. As protein: CASSLRGWSSPLHF. The full variable domain, rest sourced from reference TRBV5-4 and TRBJ1-6, is ETGVTQSPTHLIKTRGQQVTLRCSSQSGHNTVSWYQQALGQGPQFIFQYYREEENGRGNFPPRFSGLQFPNYSSELNVNALELDDSALYLCASSLRGWSSPLHFGNGTRLTVT.